A single T cell receptor beta chain is shown here with its context. No cognate antigen has been identified for it. The record has no base qualities; no much larger clone is one base away. This specimen comes from a study of persistence of HIV-infected CD4 T cells (dated by TCRdb to 2019 to 2021). Broadly, across the study: CMV- and HIV-1 Gag-responding CD4+ T cells were isolated from ART-treated individuals so that antigen-driven clonal expansion of HIV-1-infected cells could be examined. Suppressive ART had been received by participants for a median of about eight years. Peripheral blood samples of up to roughly 200 mL were obtained at multiple time points, with the exception of a couple of participants, for whom leukapheresis was performed at a single time point. The clonality of all cells in each sorted population was assessed by TCRbeta sequencing, whereas the clonality of infected cells was assessed by proviral sequencing. Cross-participant TCR cluster analysis included roughly 8 participants for CMV and six or seven participants for Gag.

What the work shows at the level of the full study, not this receptor alone: A correlation was observed between TCR oligoclonality and proviral oligoclonality within the same sorted populations. Significantly lower TCRbeta richness was observed in CMV- and Gag-responding cells than in anti-CD3/anti-CD28-responding cells, and higher oligoclonality was observed in CMV-responding cells than in CD3/CD28-stimulated and Gag-responding cells. Because the TCR analyses were done in bulk, restricting them to just the rare CMV-responding cells that actually carried HIV-1 proviruses was not possible. Only a small number of individuals took part in the study, and the range of antigens tested was limited. Antigen-responding cells were enriched for degenerate expanded CDR3beta sequences, which suggests convergent selection of CD4+ responses to CMV and Gag.

The CDR3 sequence holds 13 residues, the cysteine and phenylalanine included. Of all the DNA, just the CDR3 is kept, 39 bases in frame from base 1. Trimming removed 5 bases from V and 6 bases from J; the gene matches leave 5 bases unexplained. The treatment or condition label of this sample denotes: suppressive antiretroviral therapy. Lysates of CMV-infected fibroblasts were used at about 11 ug/mL for cell stimulation. Memory populations depleted of antigen-responding cells were obtained by sorting nonresponding CD40L-negative CD69-negative CD45RO-high memory CD4+ T cells. Participants were HIV-1-infected adults who started suppressive ART during chronic infection. For at least 4 years, participants had undetectable plasma HIV-1 RNA, below 50 copies/mL. To be included, participants needed a CD4+ T cell count above 400 cells/uL and a positive CMV serology. Before stimulation, PBMCs were isolated using density centrifugation and depleted of CD8+ T cells. Stimulation of CD8-depleted PBMCs was carried out for more than 15 hours with anti-CD28/CD49d costimulation, CD40-blocking antibody and enfuvirtide, to prevent new infections. Cell sorting was done on a Beckman Coulter MoFlo Legacy or XDP sorter, and dead cells were excluded with propidium iodide. The QIAamp DNA Mini Kit was used for genomic DNA extraction from samples above one million cells, and the Quick-DNA Microprep Kit was used otherwise.

The immunoSEQ hsTCRB assay version 4 in survey mode was used to sequence TCRbeta repertoires from genomic DNA. For TCRbeta sequencing, genomic DNA was diluted to roughly 10 ng/uL, with up to about 1 ug used per sample. The authors' pipeline ran thus. TCRbeta data analysis was done in ImmunoSeq Analyzer 3.0, and diversity was calculated on productive nucleotide rearrangements. Using the Immunarch R package, lower-bound TCR diversity was estimated with the improved Chao index and clonality was estimated with the Gini coefficient. When different nucleotide rearrangements encoded the same CDR3beta amino acid sequence, each rearrangement was treated as a distinct clonotype. Differential abundance analysis identified TCRbeta sequences significantly enriched in antigen-responding cells relative to anti-CD3/anti-CD28-activated cells. Using predicted peptide-MHC specificity as the basis, GLIPH2 grouped TCRs into clusters, both for each participant individually and for the merged data sets that combined participants. TCRdb stores this immuneACCESS table with in-frame sequences only. Part of the clones is absent; in the studies checked, under half of the shortfall reflects unresolved V genes, and no reason is known for the rest. Clone size and the V and J calls come from that table; the DNA yielded D and trimming. Counted in this sample were some 30,000 clones; roughly 80% of them appeared once. 0.75% to 0.9% of the sample goes to the ten largest clones.

The source material was CD4+ T cells sorted from PBMCs after roughly 18-hour stimulation, sampled from a patient who received antiretroviral therapy. Taken with the paper, the label for cell subset or site translates to: CD40L-CD69- CD45RO-high memory CD4 T cells not responding to CMV lysate. This TCR was recovered from an adult woman with HIV who was CMV-seropositive. The chain uses TRBV12-3 or TRBV12-4 and TRBJ1-1; 8 middle bases align to TRBD1. DNA sequence: TGTGCCAGCAGTCCGACAGGGGTTTCTGAAGCTTTCTTT. Its translation is CASSPTGVSEAFF.